The clone carrying this TCR beta chain was seen more than once but under ten times. What it binds is not known. Time point in this sample: week 5, during vaccination. Doses comprised 300 ug of mutant IDH1 20-mer peptide each, plus topical imiquimod. The source of the sample is a study of a mutant IDH1 vaccine in newly diagnosed glioma. Germline values: CDR1 WNHNN, CDR2 SYGVQD (reference sequence). The CDR3 has 15 residues. With 11 bases clipped from V and 4 bases from J, the junction kept 13 bases outside the gene matches. Clones were sequenced by immunoSEQ multiplex PCR, and TCRdb holds only the in-frame ones, with some missing. The table shows about 36,000 clones, with roughly 81% occurring only once.

The TCR sequence derives from a man aged 50 to 60 with glioma. The chain carries TRBV10-1 and TRBJ1-4; the match to TRBD1 covers 7 bases. The sample was PBMCs, taken from a glioma patient whose treatment included an IDH1 peptide vaccine. CDR3 loop: CARSVKTGFNEKLFF. CDR3 bases: TGCGCCCGGAGTGTTAAGACAGGGTTTAATGAAAAACTGTTTTTT.